This T cell receptor (beta chain) was identified during a study of identical twins' blood T cells. Across the whole study: About 50 million reads came from around twelve libraries, six alpha, six beta. Study results and limitations: Shared CDR3 clonotype counts tracked mainly the product of cloneset sizes.

TCRdb recomputed calls from the 5' RACE reads with MiXCR, one row per CDR3 protein. The sample has fewer than 450,000 distinct CDR3 sequences, roughly 28% seen once. The CDR3 totals 14 residues. V lost 0 bases and J 7 bases, leaving 12 bases between the germline ends. Germline values: CDR1 SGHAT, CDR2 FQNNGV. There are many counts of this clonotype. Its antigen remains unknown. The sample taken for sequencing was PBMCs. This chain uses TRBV11-2 with TRBJ1-1, with D hard to call. The receptor comes from a woman aged 18-49 years in good health. The CDR3: CASSLDGRTGEAFF. The CDR3 DNA follows: TGTGCCAGCAGCTTAGACGGACGTACCGGTGAAGCTTTCTTT.